This T cell receptor beta chain was captured by sequencing in a study of radiation and T cells in renal cell carcinoma. Study information: Nephrectomy followed 15 Gy stereotactic body radiation by 4 weeks.

From germline, CDR1 is SGDLS and CDR2 YYNGEE. Trimming removed 4 bases from V and 10 bases from J; junction bases left unmatched: 6. The CDR3 loop spans 14 amino acids. In regard to this clone: Its antigen is not identified.

Study-wide findings and caveats: From baseline, blood top tumor clonotypes peaked at 2 weeks post-radiation.

As to time point: blood 2 weeks post-SBRT. The treatment: 15 Gy SBRT to primary tumor, nephrectomy 4 weeks later. Produced via immunoSEQ multiplex PCR; TCRdb's table is partial and in-frame only. In the table there are 100,000 to 150,000 clones, more than 75% of which are singletons. This receptor was obtained from a woman aged 70 to 79 with renal cell carcinoma. The chain couples TRBV9 to TRBJ1-6, with 9 nucleotides matching TRBD1. This material consisted of blood, taken from a patient whose treatment included radiotherapy and nephrectomy. The CDR3 spells CASSSRQGDSPLHF. The DNA for the CDR3 is TGTGCCAGCAGCTCCCGACAGGGGGACTCACCCCTCCACTTT.